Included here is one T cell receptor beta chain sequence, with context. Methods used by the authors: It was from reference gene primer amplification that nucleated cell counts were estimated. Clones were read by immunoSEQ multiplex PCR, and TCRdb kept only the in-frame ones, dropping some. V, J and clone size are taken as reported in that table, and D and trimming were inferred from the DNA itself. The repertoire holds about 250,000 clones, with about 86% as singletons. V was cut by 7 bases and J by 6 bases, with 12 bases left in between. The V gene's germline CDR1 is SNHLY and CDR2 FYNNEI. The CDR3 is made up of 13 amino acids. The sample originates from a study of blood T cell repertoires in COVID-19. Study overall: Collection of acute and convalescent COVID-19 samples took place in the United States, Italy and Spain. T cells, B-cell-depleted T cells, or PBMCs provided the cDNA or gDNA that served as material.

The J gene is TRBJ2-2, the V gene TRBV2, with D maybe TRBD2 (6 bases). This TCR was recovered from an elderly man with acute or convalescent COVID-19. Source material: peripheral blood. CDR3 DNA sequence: TGTGCCAGCAAGGGCAGGGAGGCCGGGGAGCTGTTTTTT. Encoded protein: CASKGREAGELFF. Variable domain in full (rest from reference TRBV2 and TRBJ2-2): EPEVTQTPSHQVTQMGQEVILRCVPISNHLYFYWYRQILGQKVEFLVSFYNNEISEKSEIFDDQFSVERPDGSNFTLKIRSTKLEDSAMYFCASKGREAGELFFGEGSRLTVL.